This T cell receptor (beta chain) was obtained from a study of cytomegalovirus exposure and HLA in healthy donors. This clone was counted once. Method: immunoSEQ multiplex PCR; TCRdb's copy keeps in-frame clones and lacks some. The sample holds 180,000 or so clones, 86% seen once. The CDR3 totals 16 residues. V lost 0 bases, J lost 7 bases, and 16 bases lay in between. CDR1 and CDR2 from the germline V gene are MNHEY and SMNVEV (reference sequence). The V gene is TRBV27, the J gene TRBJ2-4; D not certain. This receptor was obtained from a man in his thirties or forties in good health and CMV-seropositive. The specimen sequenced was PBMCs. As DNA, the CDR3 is TGTGCCAGCAGTTTATCCCCTCGCCCCATAGGTAACATTCAGTACTTC. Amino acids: CASSLSPRPIGNIQYF.